These 17 T cell receptor beta chains were all obtained from the same sample, sequenced in a study of cytomegalovirus exposure and HLA in healthy donors. The PCR made use of 60 Vbeta and 13 Jbeta primers. TCRdb's table, derived via immunoSEQ multiplex PCR, lists solely in-frame clones and lacks some. The sample carries 200,000 or so clones, approximately 88% recorded once. Sample: PBMCs. The source is a boy under 18 in good health and CMV-seronegative.

V and J are TRBV27 and TRBJ1-5; TRBD1 matches 9 bases. CDR1 is MNHEY and CDR2 is SMNVEV in the germline V gene (reference sequence). Trimming at V came to 5 bases and at J to 4 bases, leaving 9 bases not matched to a gene. CDR3 length equals 16 residues. The CDR3 DNA follows: TGTGCCAGCAGTCAATGGGGACAGGGTTTTAATCAGCCCCAGCATTTT. Amino acids: CASSQWGQGFNQPQHF.

The rearrangement links TRBV30 to TRBJ2-5; 8 bases map to TRBD2. CDR1 and CDR2 (germline): GTSNPN, SVGIG (reference sequence). J gave up 3 bases and V 0 bases, and 9 bases lay outside the gene matches. The CDR3 is 16 residues long. The CDR3 loop reads CAWSVTGLAVEETQYF. The DNA of the CDR3 is TGTGCCTGGAGTGTAACCGGACTAGCCGTAGAAGAGACCCAGTACTTC.

V is TRBV10-3 and J is TRBJ1-1; D gene unclear. Trimming pared 4 bases from V and 9 bases from J, leaving 12 bases between. Per the germline V gene, CDR1 is ENHRY and CDR2 is SYGVKD. There are 12 residues in the CDR3. CDR3 DNA sequence: TGTGCCATCAGTGGGGTGGAGTTACAAGCTTTCTTT. The encoded protein is CAISGVELQAFF.

This clone was picked up one time. The chain employs TRBV19 and TRBJ2-1; 10 bases are a match to TRBD1. V gave up 9 bases and J gave up 2 bases; unmatched junction bases: 7. This CDR3 comprises 15 residues. Looked up from germline, CDR1 is LNHDA and CDR2 is SQIVND (reference sequence). Here the CDR3 DNA reads TGTGCCAGCATCCCCGGGACAGGGGCCTACAATGAGCAGTTCTTC. This gives the protein CASIPGTGAYNEQFF. The whole variable domain, remainder taken from reference TRBV19 and TRBJ2-1, is DGGITQSPKYLFRKEGQNVTLSCEQNLNHDAMYWYRQDPGQGLRLIYYSQIVNDFQKGDIAEGYSVSREKKESFPLTVTSAQKNPTAFYLCASIPGTGAYNEQFFGPGTRLTVL.

V gene TRBV7-9 combines with J gene TRBJ1-1; 10 bases fit TRBD1. This CDR3 is built from 14 residues. Germline V gene sequence: CDR1 SEHNR, CDR2 FQNEAQ (reference sequence). The junction had 7 bases not matched to a gene; V was cut back by 8 bases and J by 4 bases. CDR3 amino acids: CASSDRGQSTEAFF. The CDR3 DNA reads as TGTGCCAGCTCAGACAGGGGGCAAAGCACTGAAGCTTTCTTT.

The CDR3, as DNA: TGCGCCAGCAGCCGGGGCTGGACAGGGGATGAAAAACTGTTTTTT. This sequence encodes CASSRGWTGDEKLFF. This chain links TRBV4-3 with TRBJ1-4, with 9 bases that match TRBD1. Per the germline V gene, CDR1 is LGHNA and CDR2 is YSLEER. The CDR3 runs to 15 residues. The J segment lost 6 bases and the V segment lost 4 bases, leaving 6 bases of the junction unmatched.

CDR3 protein: CAWRFKFEAFF. In DNA form, the CDR3 reads TGTGCCTGGAGATTTAAATTCGAAGCTTTCTTT. The rearrangement links TRBV30 to TRBJ1-1, with D unresolved. The ends were cut back, 3 bases at V and 8 bases at J, with 10 bases in the middle. This CDR3 has 11 residues. From germline, CDR1 is GTSNPN and CDR2 SVGIG (reference sequence).

The chain employs TRBV5-1 and TRBJ1-3; D may be TRBD1 (5 bases). CDR1 and CDR2 from the germline V gene are SGHRS and YFSETQ. Trimming cost V 2 bases and J 0 bases, with 27 bases left between them. The CDR3 runs 21 residues. The CDR3 DNA sequence: TGCGCCAGCAGCTTAATGACCAGGCTAATGACCCAGGACAACTCTGGAAACACCATATATTTT. It translates to CASSLMTRLMTQDNSGNTIYF.

This clone is a singleton in its sample. J is TRBJ1-3 and V is TRBV19, with a weak D call TRBD1 (6 bases). CDR1 and CDR2 (germline): LNHDA, SQIVND (reference sequence). Trimming removed 3 bases from V and 2 bases from J, with 14 bases in between. This CDR3 region has 16 residues. Written as DNA, the CDR3 is TGTGCCAGTAGTATTCTTAGGGGGAAGACTGGAAACACCATATATTTT. It encodes CASSILRGKTGNTIYF.

The chain uses TRBV5-6 and TRBJ2-5, with D uncertain. The J call may be in error: the DNA end matches TRBJ2-7 better. Per germline, CDR1 SGHDT and CDR2 YYEEEE. The CDR3 is made up of 13 amino acids. CDR3 coding DNA: TGTGCCAGCAGCCCCGGCAAAGACTACGAGCAGTACTTC. Amino acids: CASSPGKDYEQYF.

The rearrangement links TRBV7-3 to TRBJ2-3, with 8 bases aligning to TRBD2. This CDR3 region has 13 residues. The V and J ends lost 3 bases and 8 bases, in that order; junction bases with no gene match: 4. The germline CDR1 and CDR2 sequences are SGHTA and FQGTGA. The CDR3 loop is CASSFTGRATQYF. The DNA of the CDR3 is TGTGCCAGCAGCTTCACCGGGAGGGCTACGCAGTATTTT.

The chain is built from TRBV4-1 and TRBJ2-7; TRBD1 agrees at 8 bases. The CDR3 extends over 15 amino acids. The J segment lost 3 bases and the V segment lost 0 bases, leaving 4 bases of the junction unmatched. CDR1 is MGHRA and CDR2 is YSYEKL in the germline V gene. CDR3 loop: CASSQEPGGLYEQYF. CDR3 DNA: TGCGCCAGCAGCCAAGAGCCAGGGGGCCTCTACGAGCAGTACTTC.

Concerning this clone itself: At one boundary the junction diverges from the germline segment, which might be a read error. The chain employs TRBV7-7 and TRBJ2-7; 8 bases align to TRBD2. This CDR3 has 15 amino acids. CDR1 and CDR2 (germline): SSHAT, FNYEAQ (reference sequence). DNA for the CDR3: TGTGCTAGCAGCTTAGAGCGGGGGCCCGCCTACGAGCAGTACTTC. Translation: CASSLERGPAYEQYF.

The chain uses TRBV7-9 and TRBJ1-1, with no clear D. The germline CDR1 and CDR2 sequences are SEHNR and FQNEAQ (reference sequence). V was clipped by 1 base and J by 1 base, with 7 bases between them. The CDR3 is 14 residues long. The CDR3 region has the DNA TGTGCCAGCAGCTTAGAGAACAGGAACACTGAAGCTTTCTTT. Amino acids: CASSLENRNTEAFF.

The rearrangement uses TRBV20-1 and TRBJ2-1; no firm D call. The CDR3 length is 10 residues. Germline V gives CDR1 DFQATT, CDR2 SNEGSKA (reference sequence). V gave up 3 bases and J gave up 6 bases, with 3 bases separating them. CDR3 residues: CSASINEQFF. Here the CDR3 DNA reads TGCAGTGCTAGCATCAATGAGCAGTTCTTC.

V and J are TRBV30 and TRBJ1-2; D is unresolved. The germline gives CDR1 GTSNPN, CDR2 SVGIG (reference sequence). The CDR3 consists of 11 residues. The ends were cut back, 2 bases at V and 5 bases at J, with 6 bases in the middle. The CDR3 nucleotides read TGTGCCTGGAGTTCGAGTTATGGCTACACCTTC. It translates to CAWSSSYGYTF.

The rearrangement links TRBV14 to TRBJ2-3, with 11 bases matching TRBD2. Germline assignment: CDR1 SGHDN and CDR2 FVKESK. V was pared by 5 bases and J by 1 base, with 5 bases of the junction left unmatched. The CDR3 length is 16 residues. The chain's CDR3 is CASSKLAGEGTDTQYF. As DNA, the CDR3 is TGTGCCAGCAGCAAACTAGCGGGAGAAGGCACAGATACGCAGTATTTT.